The 27 T cell receptor beta chains presented below share a single source sample, sequenced in a study of T cells in Graves' hyperthyroidism and ophthalmopathy. The TCR beta CDR3 regions underwent amplification using RNA transcripts as the source. The HTBI primer set served for first-round RT-PCR of the TCR CDR3. Each CDR3 protein gets one entry after TCRdb re-called the multiplex PCR reads with MiXCR. The sample yields a few hundred thousand distinct CDR3 sequences, 15% to 17% seen once. The specimen was blood. Receptor source: a woman aged 18-30 years with Graves' hyperthyroidism that later progressed to Graves' ophthalmopathy.

The sample holds many counts of this clonotype. The chain recombines TRBV3-1 with TRBJ2-7, with D possibly being TRBD1 or TRBD2 (6 bases each). There are 15 residues in the CDR3. Trimming removed 6 bases from V and 2 bases from J, with 17 bases in between. CDR1 and CDR2 from the germline V gene are LGHDT and YNNKEL (reference sequence). The CDR3 sequence: CASRRRLEGAYEQYF. CDR3 in DNA: TGTGCCAGCAGAAGACGACTAGAGGGGGCCTACGAGCAGTACTTC.

This clonotype was picked up a small number of times. The gene calls are TRBV5-1 and TRBJ2-1; 9 bases line up with TRBD2. Germline assignment: CDR1 SGHRS and CDR2 YFSETQ. Germline trimming cut 4 bases from V and 2 bases from J; bases unmatched to any gene: 19. The CDR3 spans 20 residues. The CDR3 bases are TGCGCCAGCAGCCTCACGTGGGGTAGCGGGAGCGAAGTCCCCTACAATGAGCAGTTCTTC. Protein product: CASSLTWGSGSEVPYNEQFF.

V is TRBV19 and J is TRBJ1-1; TRBD1 might be the D (5 bases). V gave up 7 bases and J gave up 4 bases, with 16 bases separating them. Looked up from germline, CDR1 is LNHDA and CDR2 is SQIVND (reference sequence). The CDR3 loop spans 14 amino acids. The CDR3 bases are TGTGCCAGTACCCCATGGGACGACGCCACTGAAGCTTTCTTT. Translated: CASTPWDDATEAFF.

In this sample, this clonotype turned up many times. The chain recombines TRBV2 with TRBJ1-1, with D possibly being TRBD1 (6 bases). This CDR3 is built from 15 residues. V was cut by 7 bases and J by 4 bases, with 19 bases left in between. The germline V gene has CDR1 SNHLY and CDR2 FYNNEI. CDR3 DNA: TGTGCCAGCAACTCAGGCGGGGGCGGGGGCACTGAAGCTTTCTTT. It is translated as CASNSGGGGGTEAFF.

The rearrangement links TRBV7-9 to TRBJ2-5, with D unclear. The CDR3 contains 13 residues. V shed 3 bases and J shed 0 bases, with 5 bases lying between them. The V gene's germline CDR1 is SEHNR and CDR2 FQNEAQ (reference sequence). CDR3 region: CASSFPDQETQYF. Here the CDR3 DNA reads TGTGCCAGCAGCTTCCCAGACCAAGAGACCCAGTACTTC.

Remarks on this clonotype: Germline and junction disagree at one end, which may indicate a read error. The chain joins TRBV7-2 to TRBJ2-3, with D possibly TRBD1 on 6 matching bases. Germline V lookup: CDR1 SGHTA, CDR2 FQGNSA. The CDR3 contains 16 residues. CDR3 nucleotides: TGTGCCAGCATCCCTATAGGGGGACATAGCACAGATATGCAGTATTTT. It is translated as CASIPIGGHSTDMQYF.

Many counts were recorded for this clonotype. The chain carries TRBV20-1 and TRBJ1-5; D not certain. Germline CDR1 is DFQATT and CDR2 is SNEGSKA (reference sequence). The CDR3 length is 16 residues. The V end lost 7 bases, the J end lost 1 base, and 20 bases lay between the germline ends. DNA for the CDR3: TGCAGTGGTTCGGGCAGGAGGGTAAAAAGCAATCAGCCCCAGCATTTT. Amino acid sequence: CSGSGRRVKSNQPQHF.

This clonotype was detected many times. The chain combines TRBV27 with TRBJ2-5; TRBD2 agrees at 7 bases. This CDR3 is built from 15 residues. Germline assignment: CDR1 MNHEY and CDR2 SMNVEV (reference sequence). Trimming took 2 bases from V and 4 from J; bases not matched to a gene: 7. Here the CDR3 DNA reads TGTGCCAGCAGTTTACAAGCGGGAAGGGGAGAGACCCAGTACTTC. It translates to CASSLQAGRGETQYF.

This clonotype was detected many times. The chain employs TRBV6-6 and TRBJ2-7; D is unclear. Trimming took off 2 bases at V and 3 bases at J, with 17 bases between the two ends. The germline gives CDR1 MNHNY, CDR2 SVGAGI (reference sequence). The CDR3 totals 16 residues. CDR3 nucleotide sequence: TGTGCCAGCAGTTACCTCTCTTCAACGACAATCTACGAGCAGTACTTC. Protein sequence: CASSYLSSTTIYEQYF.

The chain combines TRBV5-1 with TRBJ2-5; D unclear. The germline V gene has CDR1 SGHRS and CDR2 YFSETQ. Trimming took 1 base from V and 4 from J, leaving 8 bases between them. CDR3 length equals 13 residues. As DNA, the CDR3 is TGCGCCAGCAGCTTGTTCTCGCGAGAGACCCAGTACTTC. Its translation: CASSLFSRETQYF.

V gene TRBV19 combines with J gene TRBJ2-3; 12 bases fit TRBD2. This CDR3 is built from 19 residues. Germline V gene lookup returns CDR1 LNHDA and CDR2 SQIVND (reference sequence). The junction had 7 bases not matched to a gene; V was cut back by 0 bases and J by 0 bases. Here the CDR3 DNA reads TGTGCCAGTAGTATAGAAAACGGGACTAGCGGGTCTAGCACAGATACGCAGTATTTT. It specifies CASSIENGTSGSSTDTQYF.

This clonotype was counted only a few times. The V and J genes are TRBV2 and TRBJ1-4; TRBD1 aligns across 8 bases. The CDR3 totals 15 residues. V lost 5 bases and J lost 7; bases outside the gene matches: 9. Looked up from germline, CDR1 is SNHLY and CDR2 is FYNNEI. The CDR3 DNA sequence: TGTGCCAGCAGTTTATCGTGGACAGGGTTTGAAAAACTGTTTTTT. It codes for CASSLSWTGFEKLFF.

This clonotype was seen a few times. V and J are TRBV10-3 and TRBJ2-1; tentatively, D is TRBD1 or TRBD2 (5 bases each). Trimming pared 4 bases from V and 5 bases from J, leaving 12 bases between. The V gene's germline CDR1 is ENHRY and CDR2 SYGVKD. The CDR3 spans 14 residues. The DNA for the CDR3 is TGTGCCATCAGTGTCGGGGCCGGGAACAATGAGCAGTTCTTC. It codes for CAISVGAGNNEQFF.

This clonotype was picked up many times. Mismatch with germline at one junction end may stem from a read error. This chain uses TRBV15 with TRBJ2-1, with D unresolved. This CDR3 region has 14 residues. Germline lookup yields CDR1 LNHNV and CDR2 YYDKDF (reference sequence). The CDR3 here is CATSGDNRYNEQFF. The CDR3 DNA follows: TGTGCCACCAGCGGAGACAACCGCTACAATGAGCAGTTCTTC.

This chain uses TRBV3-1 with TRBJ2-2, with 11 bases matching TRBD2. Per the germline V gene, CDR1 is LGHDT and CDR2 is YNNKEL (reference sequence). V dropped 1 base and J dropped 6; count of bases not matched to a gene: 4. This CDR3 comprises 16 residues. The CDR3 region has the DNA TGTGCCAGCAGCCAAGGACTAGCGGGAATGTCCGGGGAGCTGTTTTTT. This codes for CASSQGLAGMSGELFF.

This clonotype has at least ten counts. The rearrangement links TRBV2 to TRBJ2-5; the D call may be TRBD1 or TRBD2 (6 bases each). V dropped 3 bases and J dropped 4 bases, with 18 bases sitting between them. This CDR3 is 16 amino acids long. The germline gives CDR1 SNHLY, CDR2 FYNNEI. DNA of the CDR3: TGTGCCAGCAGTGAGGCCACCTTACAGGGAGGAGAGACCCAGTACTTC. Its translation is CASSEATLQGGETQYF.

This clonotype was counted ten times or more. V gene TRBV20-1 combines with J gene TRBJ2-7, with TRBD1 matching over 7 bases. Per germline, CDR1 DFQATT and CDR2 SNEGSKA (reference sequence). V dropped 5 bases and J dropped 6; count of bases not matched to a gene: 13. This CDR3 contains 14 residues. DNA of the CDR3: TGCAGTGCTCTTAAACAGGGGCCGAGATCCGAGCAGTACTTC. Translation: CSALKQGPRSEQYF.

This clonotype was seen a handful of times. J is TRBJ2-6 and V is TRBV4-1, with 7 bases matching TRBD1. V was clipped by 3 bases and J by 0 bases; unmatched bases: 11. In germline, CDR1 is MGHRA, CDR2 YSYEKL. The CDR3 contains 19 residues. DNA of the CDR3: TGCGCCAGCAGCCAGACCCCGGGACAGATGAGCTCTGGGGCCAACGTCCTGACTTTC. It encodes CASSQTPGQMSSGANVLTF.

In its sample, this clonotype was seen many times. The chain joins TRBV6-2 or TRBV6-3 to TRBJ2-5; D remains unclear. Germline V lookup: CDR1 MNHEY, CDR2 SVGEGT. This CDR3 is 14 amino acids long. Trimming took 2 bases from V and 5 from J, leaving 12 bases between them. The chain's CDR3 is CASSYPQARETQYF. The CDR3 nucleotides read TGTGCCAGCAGTTACCCGCAGGCAAGGGAGACCCAGTACTTC.

The chain recombines TRBV19 with TRBJ2-7; the D gene is possibly TRBD2 (6 bases). Germline V gives CDR1 LNHDA, CDR2 SQIVND (reference sequence). The ends were cut back, 5 bases at V and 0 bases at J, with 14 bases in the middle. The CDR3 covers 15 residues. CDR3: CASSRIGGPSYEQYF. In DNA form, the CDR3 reads TGTGCCAGTAGTCGCATCGGGGGACCCTCCTACGAGCAGTACTTC.

The chain carries TRBV11-2 and TRBJ2-1; D possibly matches TRBD1 or TRBD2 (6 bases each). Trimming left V 4 bases short and J 6 bases short, with 19 bases between. CDR3 length: 16 amino acids. Germline CDR1 reads SGHAT; CDR2 reads FQNNGV. CDR3 bases: TGTGCCAGCAGCTACTTAGACTCGACGGGGGCCAATGAGCAGTTCTTC. Encoded protein: CASSYLDSTGANEQFF.

The chain is built from TRBV7-3 and TRBJ2-7, with D possibly being TRBD2 (6 bases). Trimming pared 9 bases from V and 6 bases from J, leaving 15 bases between. Germline loops: CDR1 SGHTA, CDR2 FQGTGA. The CDR3 is made up of 12 amino acids. CDR3 coding DNA: TGTGCCAGTCGACTAGGACGATCCGAGCAGTACTTC. Translation: CASRLGRSEQYF.

This clonotype was seen at least ten times. The chain combines TRBV28 with TRBJ2-7; tentatively, D is TRBD1 (5 bases). The CDR3 consists of 13 residues. The ends were cut back, 6 bases at V and 9 bases at J, with 18 bases in the middle. Germline V gives CDR1 MDHEN, CDR2 SYDVKM. CDR3: CASSPGHPQGQYF. The CDR3 bases are TGTGCCAGCAGCCCTGGACACCCTCAAGGGCAGTACTTC.

This clonotype has just a few counts. The chain carries TRBV18 and TRBJ1-6; D ambiguous. V lost 4 bases to trimming and J lost 8 bases, with 9 bases between them. The V gene's germline CDR1 is KGHSH and CDR2 LQKENI. CDR3 length equals 13 residues. This CDR3 reads CASSRKEDSPLHF. CDR3 bases: TGTGCCAGCTCACGGAAGGAGGATTCACCCCTCCACTTT.

This clonotype was observed many times. This chain links TRBV20-1 with TRBJ2-7; the D is unclear. This CDR3 is 14 amino acids long. The germline V gene encodes CDR1 DFQATT and CDR2 SNEGSKA (reference sequence). Trimming cost V 6 bases and J 0 bases, with 15 bases left between them. CDR3 protein: CSAYPRTGSYEQYF. Written as DNA, the CDR3 is TGCAGTGCCTATCCTCGGACGGGCTCCTACGAGCAGTACTTC.

Only a few counts were recorded for this clonotype. An end of the junction does not agree with germline; a read error may underlie this. This chain links TRBV5-1 with TRBJ2-5; 12 positions agree with TRBD2. Germline V gene sequence: CDR1 SGHRS, CDR2 YFSETQ. This CDR3 spans 16 amino acids. The CDR3 nucleotides read TGCGCCAGCAGCTTGGGACTAGCGGGAGCCCAAGAGACCCCGTACTTC. This sequence encodes CASSLGLAGAQETPYF. Looking up the rest from reference TRBV5-1 and TRBJ2-5 gives the full variable domain: KAGVTQTPRYLIKTRGQQVTLSCSPISGHRSVSWYQQTPGQGLQFLFEYFSETQRNKGNFPGRFSGRQFSNSRSEMNVSTLELGDSALYLCASSLGLAGAQETPYFGPGTRLLVL.

In this sample, this clonotype turned up many times. J is TRBJ2-7 and V is TRBV28, with D tentatively TRBD1 (8 bases). CDR3 size: 15 residues. Trimming shortened V by 5 bases and J by 12 bases, and 26 bases separated the two germline ends. Germline lookup yields CDR1 MDHEN and CDR2 SYDVKM. CDR3 residues: CASSKTRQGREKRYF. CDR3 DNA: TGTGCCAGCAGTAAAACTAGACAGGGGAGGGAGAAGCGGTACTTC.